The T cell receptor beta chain described here comes from a study of shared clonotypes between healthy human individuals. Study context: Aged between 18 and 49, the donors were two women and three men. Each donor's CD8 memory used one plate, CD8 naive two, each CD4 subset three.

Concerning this clone: The antigen is undetermined.

Broader study findings: Generation probabilities were higher for clonotypes shared across all four sorted-subset donors than for unshared ones.

Clones were read by immunoSEQ multiplex PCR, and TCRdb kept only the in-frame ones, dropping some. The sample lists under 1,100,000 clones; 60% to 80% were seen once. Naive CD4+ cells were CD45RA-selected; the remaining cells were memory. The TCR was taken from a young man in good health. Sequencing was carried out using memory CD4+ T cells sorted from blood. Subset here: CD45RA-negative fraction.

The CDR3 nucleotides read TGTGCCAGTAGTCCACCATCTGTTTCACCCCTCCACTTT. Encoded protein: CASSPPSVSPLHF. The chain carries TRBV19 and TRBJ1-6; D is uncertain. V was trimmed by 5 bases and J by 9 bases, leaving 11 bases between them. Germline V gives CDR1 LNHDA, CDR2 SQIVND (reference sequence). This CDR3 region has 13 residues.